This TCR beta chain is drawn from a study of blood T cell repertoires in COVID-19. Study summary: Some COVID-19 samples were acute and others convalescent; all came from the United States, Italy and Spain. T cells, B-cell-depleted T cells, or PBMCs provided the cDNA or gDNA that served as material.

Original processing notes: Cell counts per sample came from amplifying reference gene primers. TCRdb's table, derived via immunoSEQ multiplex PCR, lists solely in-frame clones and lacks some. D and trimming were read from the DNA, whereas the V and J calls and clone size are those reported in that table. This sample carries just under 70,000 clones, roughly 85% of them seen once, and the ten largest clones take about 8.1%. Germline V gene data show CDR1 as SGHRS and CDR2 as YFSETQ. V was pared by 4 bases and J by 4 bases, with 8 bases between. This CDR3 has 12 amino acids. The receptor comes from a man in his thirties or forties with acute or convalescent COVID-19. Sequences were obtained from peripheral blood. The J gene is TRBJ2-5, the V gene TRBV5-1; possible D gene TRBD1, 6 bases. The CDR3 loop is CASSLQGETQYF. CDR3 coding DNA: TGCGCCAGCAGCCTACAGGGAGAGACCCAGTACTTC.